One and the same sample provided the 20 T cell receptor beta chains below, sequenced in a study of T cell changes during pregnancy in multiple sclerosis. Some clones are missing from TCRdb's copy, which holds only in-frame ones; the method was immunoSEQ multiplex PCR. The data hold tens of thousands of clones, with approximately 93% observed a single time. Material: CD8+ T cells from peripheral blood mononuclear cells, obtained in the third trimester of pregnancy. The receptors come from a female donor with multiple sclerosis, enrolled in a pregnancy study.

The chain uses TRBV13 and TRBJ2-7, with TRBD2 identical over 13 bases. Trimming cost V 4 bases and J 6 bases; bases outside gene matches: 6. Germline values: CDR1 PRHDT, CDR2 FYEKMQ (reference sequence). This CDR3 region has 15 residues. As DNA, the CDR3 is TGTGCCAGCAGCTACGGGACTAGCGGGGACGTCGAGCAGTACTTC. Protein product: CASSYGTSGDVEQYF.

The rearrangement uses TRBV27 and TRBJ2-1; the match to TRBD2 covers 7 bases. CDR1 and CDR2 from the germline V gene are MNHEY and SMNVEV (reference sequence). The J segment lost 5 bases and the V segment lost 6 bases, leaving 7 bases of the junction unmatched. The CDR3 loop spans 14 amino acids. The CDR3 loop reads CASRTGLSNNEQFF. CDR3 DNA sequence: TGTGCCAGCAGGACGGGACTAAGTAACAATGAGCAGTTCTTC.

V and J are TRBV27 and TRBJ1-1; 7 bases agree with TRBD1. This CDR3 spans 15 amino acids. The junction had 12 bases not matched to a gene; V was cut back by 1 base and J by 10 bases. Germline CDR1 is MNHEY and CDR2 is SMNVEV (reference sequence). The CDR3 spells CASSLYRDSMYGAFF. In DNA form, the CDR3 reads TGTGCCAGCAGTTTATACCGGGACAGTATGTATGGAGCTTTCTTT.

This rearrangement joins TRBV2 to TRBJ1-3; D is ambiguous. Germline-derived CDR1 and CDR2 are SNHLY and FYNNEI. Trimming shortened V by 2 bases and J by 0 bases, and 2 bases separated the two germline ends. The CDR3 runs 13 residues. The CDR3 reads CASSELSGNTIYF. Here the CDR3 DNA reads TGTGCCAGCAGTGAACTCTCTGGAAACACCATATATTTT.

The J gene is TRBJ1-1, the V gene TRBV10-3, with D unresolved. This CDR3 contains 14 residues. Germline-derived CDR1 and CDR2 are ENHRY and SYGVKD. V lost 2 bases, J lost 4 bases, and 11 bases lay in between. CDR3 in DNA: TGTGCCATCAGTGAGGAGGGCCTTACCACTGAAGCTTTCTTT. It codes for CAISEEGLTTEAFF.

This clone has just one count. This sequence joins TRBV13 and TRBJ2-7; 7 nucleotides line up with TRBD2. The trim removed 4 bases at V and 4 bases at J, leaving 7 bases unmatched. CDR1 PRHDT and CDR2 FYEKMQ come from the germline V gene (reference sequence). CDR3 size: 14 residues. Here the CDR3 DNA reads TGTGCCAGCAGCTCCGGGACTAAACTATACGAGCAGTACTTC. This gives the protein CASSSGTKLYEQYF.

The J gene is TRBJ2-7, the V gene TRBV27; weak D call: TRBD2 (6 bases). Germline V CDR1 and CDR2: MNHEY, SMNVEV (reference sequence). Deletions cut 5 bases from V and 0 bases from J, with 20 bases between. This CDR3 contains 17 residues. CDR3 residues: CASSLLPGTPGSYEQYF. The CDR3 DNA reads TGTGCCAGCAGTCTCCTACCCGGGACTCCGGGCTCCTACGAGCAGTACTTC.

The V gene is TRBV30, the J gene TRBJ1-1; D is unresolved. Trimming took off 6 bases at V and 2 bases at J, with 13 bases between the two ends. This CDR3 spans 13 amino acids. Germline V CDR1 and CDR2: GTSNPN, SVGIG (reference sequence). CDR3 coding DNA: TGTGCCTGCGGCTGGCAGGCAAACACTGAAGCTTTCTTT. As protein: CACGWQANTEAFF. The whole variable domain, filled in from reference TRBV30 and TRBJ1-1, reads SQTIHQWPATLVQPVGSPLSLECTVEGTSNPNLYWYRQAAGRGLQLLFYSVGIGQISSEVPQNLSASRPQDRQFILSSKKLLLSDSGFYLCACGWQANTEAFFGQGTRLTVV.

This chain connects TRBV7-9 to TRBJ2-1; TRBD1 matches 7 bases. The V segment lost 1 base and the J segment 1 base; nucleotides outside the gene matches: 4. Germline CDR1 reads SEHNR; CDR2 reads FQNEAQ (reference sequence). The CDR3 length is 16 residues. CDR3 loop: CASSLGTGGSYNEQFF. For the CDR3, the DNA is TGTGCCAGCAGCTTAGGGACAGGCGGTTCCTACAATGAGCAGTTCTTC. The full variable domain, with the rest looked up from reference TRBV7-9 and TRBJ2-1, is DTGVSQNPRHKITKRGQNVTFRCDPISEHNRLYWYRQTLGQGPEFLTYFQNEAQLEKSRLLSDRFSAERPKGSFSTLEIQRTEQGDSAMYLCASSLGTGGSYNEQFFGPGTRLTVL.

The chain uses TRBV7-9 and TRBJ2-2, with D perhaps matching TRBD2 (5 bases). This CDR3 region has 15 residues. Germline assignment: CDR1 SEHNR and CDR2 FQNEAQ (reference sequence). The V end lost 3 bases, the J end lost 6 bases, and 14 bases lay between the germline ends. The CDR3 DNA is TGTGCCAGCAGCTTGGTAGCGACGGAGGCCGGGGAGCTGTTTTTT. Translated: CASSLVATEAGELFF.

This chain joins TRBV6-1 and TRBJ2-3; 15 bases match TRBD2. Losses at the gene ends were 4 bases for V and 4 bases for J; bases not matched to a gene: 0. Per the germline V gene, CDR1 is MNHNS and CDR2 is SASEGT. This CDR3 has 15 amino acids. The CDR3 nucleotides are TGTGCCAGCAGTGGGACTAGCGGGGGGGCAGATACGCAGTATTTT. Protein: CASSGTSGGADTQYF.

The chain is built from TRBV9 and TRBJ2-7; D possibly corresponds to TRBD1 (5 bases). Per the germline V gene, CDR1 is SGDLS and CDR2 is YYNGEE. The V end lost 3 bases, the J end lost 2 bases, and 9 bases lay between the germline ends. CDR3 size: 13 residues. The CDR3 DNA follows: TGTGCCAGCAGCGGACAGATACCCTACGAGCAGTACTTC. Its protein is CASSGQIPYEQYF.

CDR3 region: CASQGDGKRVPDTQYF. In nucleotides, the CDR3 is TGTGCCAGCCAAGGGGATGGGAAGCGGGTTCCAGATACGCAGTATTTT. This chain links TRBV2 with TRBJ2-3, with D possibly TRBD2 on 6 matching bases. Germline V gene data show CDR1 as SNHLY and CDR2 as FYNNEI. The CDR3 length is 16 residues. Trimming pared 8 bases from V and 4 bases from J, leaving 22 bases between.

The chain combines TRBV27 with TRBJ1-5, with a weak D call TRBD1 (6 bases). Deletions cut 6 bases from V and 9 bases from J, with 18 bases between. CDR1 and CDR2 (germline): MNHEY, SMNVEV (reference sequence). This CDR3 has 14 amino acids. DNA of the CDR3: TGTGCCAGCAGCCCGACAGGTACCGTGTTGCCCCAGCATTTT. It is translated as CASSPTGTVLPQHF.

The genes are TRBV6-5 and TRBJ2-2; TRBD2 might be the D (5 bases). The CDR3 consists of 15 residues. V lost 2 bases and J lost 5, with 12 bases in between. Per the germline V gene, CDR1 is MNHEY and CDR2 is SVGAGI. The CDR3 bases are TGTGCCAGCAGTTACCCCCGGACTGGTACCGGGGAGCTGTTTTTT. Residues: CASSYPRTGTGELFF.

In DNA, the CDR3 is TGTGCCAGTACCGCTAAAGGCAATCAGCCCCAGCATTTT. Its translation: CASTAKGNQPQHF. The chain employs TRBV19 and TRBJ1-5; no firm D call. V lost 7 bases and J 2 bases, leaving 9 bases between the germline ends. The germline gives CDR1 LNHDA, CDR2 SQIVND (reference sequence). The CDR3 runs to 13 residues.

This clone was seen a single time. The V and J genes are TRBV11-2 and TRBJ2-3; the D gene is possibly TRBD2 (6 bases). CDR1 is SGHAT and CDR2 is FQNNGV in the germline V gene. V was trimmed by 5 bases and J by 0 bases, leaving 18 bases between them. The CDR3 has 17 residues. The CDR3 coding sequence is TGTGCCAGCAGCCTTGCCAGGGCGGGGTATAGCACAGATACGCAGTATTTT. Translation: CASSLARAGYSTDTQYF.

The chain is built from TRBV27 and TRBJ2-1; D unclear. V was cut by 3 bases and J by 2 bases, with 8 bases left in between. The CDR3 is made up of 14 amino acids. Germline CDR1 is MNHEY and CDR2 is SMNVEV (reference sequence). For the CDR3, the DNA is TGTGCCAGCAGTTTCCCTAGTCCCTACAATGAGCAGTTCTTC. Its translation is CASSFPSPYNEQFF.

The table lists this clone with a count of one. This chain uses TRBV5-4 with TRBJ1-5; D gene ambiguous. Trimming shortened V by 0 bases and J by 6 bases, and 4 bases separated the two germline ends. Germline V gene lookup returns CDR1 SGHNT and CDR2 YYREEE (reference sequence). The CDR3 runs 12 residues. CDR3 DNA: TGTGCCAGCAGCTTGGCCGGTCAGCCCCAGCATTTT. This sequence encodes CASSLAGQPQHF.

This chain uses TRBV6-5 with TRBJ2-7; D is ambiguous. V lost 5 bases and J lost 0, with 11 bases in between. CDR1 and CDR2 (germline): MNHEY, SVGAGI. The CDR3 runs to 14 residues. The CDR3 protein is CASSVQVSSYEQYF. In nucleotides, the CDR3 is TGTGCCAGCAGTGTTCAGGTTAGCTCCTACGAGCAGTACTTC.